This T cell receptor beta chain was recorded in a study of beta chain features in type 1 diabetes. Findings and limits, study-wide: The study left unresolved whether HLA type influences TCRB rearrangement. Type 1 diabetes patients had moderately but significantly shorter TCRB CDR3s in all four CD4+ subsets. Insertions at VDJ junctions were less frequent in type 1 diabetes patients. These patients also deleted more nucleotides at the same junctions. The naive, central memory and Treg TCRB repertoires looked more alike in patients than they did in healthy donors.

This clone has a handful of counts. Its antigen remains unidentified. cDNA synthesis used the whole RNA isolate, giving expressed TCRB sequences. About 3.6 million reads on average were seen across naive, central memory and regulatory T cell samples. The method was immunoSEQ multiplex PCR; TCRdb's version includes in-frame clones alone and lacks a portion of them. The data hold a few hundred thousand clones, with over 8.5% observed a single time. Trimming took 10 bases from V and 2 from J; bases not matched to a gene: 3. Germline V CDR1 and CDR2: SGHVS, FNYEAQ. The CDR3 is 14 amino acids. This TCR derives from a man younger than 40 with type 1 diabetes. This rearrangement joins TRBV7-6 to TRBJ2-3; 13 bases line up with TRBD2. The sequenced material came from central memory CD4+ T cells from blood. As DNA, the CDR3 is TGTGCCATCGGACTAGCGGGAGACACAGATACGCAGTATTTT. It encodes CAIGLAGDTDTQYF.